This T cell receptor beta chain was sequenced during a study of identical twins. The CDR3 loop spans 15 amino acids. The germline gives CDR1 SGHKS, CDR2 YYEKEE (reference sequence). J was trimmed by 9 bases and V by 2 bases; bases with no gene match: 13. This clonotype was counted at least ten times. TCRdb re-called the 5' RACE reads through MiXCR, storing one row per CDR3 protein. In the table there are a few hundred thousand distinct CDR3 sequences, over 9.5% of which are singletons. This rearrangement joins TRBV5-5 to TRBJ2-5, with 7 bases aligning to TRBD1. The sequence derives from a man in his forties or fifties in good health. Sequenced: memory T cells sorted from blood. The CDR3 nucleotides are TGTGCCAGCAGCTTAACCAGGGGGTGGCAGTCGGCCCAGTACTTC. This gives the protein CASSLTRGWQSAQYF.